This T cell receptor beta chain was profiled in a study of regulatory T cells in long-lasting Graves disease. Whole-study context: Patients with new Graves' disease had used antithyroid drugs below 3 months. Study conclusions and caveats: There was favoring of TRBV28, TRBJ1-2 and TRBJ2-5 in persistent disease. Sample size, which was small, may have reduced accuracy.

To make TCR beta libraries, researchers used iRepertoire HTBI primers and Arm-PCR of CDR3 regions. The authors' processing: The samples included 60 to 65 TRBV and roughly 14 TRBJ segments. TCRdb re-called the multiplex PCR reads through MiXCR, storing one row per CDR3 protein. The authors' filters were not applied to this entry. In the table there are around 400,000 distinct CDR3 sequences, about 14% of which are singletons. This clonotype was counted many times. Its antigen is not known. Time point of the sample: newly diagnosed GD, antithyroid drugs for less than 3 months. RNA isolated from PBMCs was used to make the TCR library. The CDR3 totals 13 residues. After removal of 6 bases from V and 3 bases from J, the junction contained 3 bases not matched to a gene. Germline V lookup: CDR1 MNHNS, CDR2 SASEGT.

The sample in question was peripheral blood mononuclear cells (PBMCs), obtained at new diagnosis, from a patient treated with antithyroid drugs. The TCR was taken from a female donor with Graves disease. This rearrangement joins TRBV6-1 to TRBJ1-2; TRBD1 aligns across 8 bases. This CDR3 reads CASRTDRDYGYTF. CDR3 in DNA: TGTGCCAGCAGGACGGACAGGGACTATGGCTACACCTTC.